This is a list of T cell receptor beta chains from one sample in a study of vaccination effects on CD4 cells after COVID-19. Some clones are missing from TCRdb's copy, which holds only in-frame ones; the method was immunoSEQ multiplex PCR. The sample has fewer than 85,000 clones; around 78% are singletons. The antigens these receptors bind are not known. Sequenced material: CD4+ T cells from PBMCs cultured with SARS-CoV-2 spike peptides, taken before COVID-19 vaccination. The receptors stem from a human donor who received a COVID-19 vaccine. The CDR3 runs from the conserved cysteine through the conserved F or W. A D gene is named only where the DNA matches it firmly. Clone size is given for some rows only: seen once, a few or many times, or a class if the clone is expanded.

D	V	size	J	CDR3	DNA
TRBD2	TRBV7-2	-	TRBJ2-5	CASSLRRGGETQYF	TGTGCCAGCAGCTTACGGCGCGGGGGAGAGACCCAGTACTTC
-	TRBV6-5	-	TRBJ1-5	CASALRVRNQPQHF	TGTGCCAGCGCTTTGCGGGTTCGCAATCAGCCCCAGCATTTT
TRBD2	TRBV20-1	-	TRBJ2-5	CSASWVAGDKTQYF	TGCAGTGCTAGTTGGGTAGCGGGGGACAAGACCCAGTACTTC
TRBD1	TRBV19	-	TRBJ2-5	CASSTTGTAPGTQYF	TGTGCCAGTAGTACAACCGGGACAGCCCCGGGGACCCAGTACTTC
TRBD2	TRBV7-3	-	TRBJ2-1	CASSPSGGSSYNEQFF	TGTGCCAGCAGCCCAAGCGGGGGGAGCTCCTACAATGAGCAGTTCTTC
-	TRBV19	few	TRBJ2-1	CAARTQGSSYNEQFF	TGTGCCGCACGGACACAGGGAAGCTCCTACAATGAGCAGTTCTTC
-	TRBV9	-	TRBJ1-3	CASSVVGADGNTIYF	TGTGCCAGCAGCGTAGTGGGGGCAGATGGAAACACCATATATTTT
TRBD2	TRBV7-7	-	TRBJ2-5	CASSLRLAQETQYF	TGTGCCAGCAGCTTACGACTAGCACAAGAGACCCAGTACTTC
-	TRBV19	-	TRBJ1-1	CASRPPGRADMNTEAFF	TGTGCCAGTAGGCCTCCGGGCAGAGCAGATATGAACACTGAAGCTTTCTTT
-	TRBV7-2	-	TRBJ1-5	CASSTRGAEGQPQHF	TGTGCCAGCAGCACCAGGGGCGCTGAGGGTCAGCCCCAGCATTTT
-	TRBV5-1	-	TRBJ2-5	CASSFNPGGEETQYF	TGCGCCAGCAGCTTCAACCCCGGAGGCGAAGAGACCCAGTACTTC
-	TRBV2	-	TRBJ1-5	CASSETLSNQPQHF	TGTGCCAGCAGTGAAACACTTAGCAATCAGCCCCAGCATTTT
TRBD1	TRBV13	-	TRBJ1-3	CASSMDRGPGNTIYF	TGTGCCAGCAGCATGGACAGGGGGCCTGGAAACACCATATATTTT
-	TRBV18	few	TRBJ1-6	CASSQDRASPLHF	TGTGCCAGCTCTCAGGACCGGGCTTCACCCCTCCACTTT
-	TRBV10-2	-	TRBJ2-1	CASSESFRNEQFF	TGCGCCAGCAGTGAGAGTTTTCGAAATGAGCAGTTCTTC
TRBD1	TRBV3-1/TRBV3-2	-	TRBJ1-5	CASSQDPPSTGPDQPQHF	TGTGCCAGCAGCCAAGATCCCCCGTCGACAGGGCCTGATCAGCCCCAGCATTTT
-	TRBV30	-	TRBJ2-4	CAWSVNRVTGRFQNIQYF	TGTGCCTGGAGTGTAAATAGGGTTACAGGGAGGTTTCAGAACATTCAGTACTTC
-	TRBV3-1/TRBV3-2	few	TRBJ1-5	CASSQGQLKQPQHF	TGTGCCAGCAGCCAAGGACAGTTAAAACAGCCCCAGCATTTT
-	TRBV6-6	-	TRBJ2-5	CASSYGGSQETQYF	TGTGCCAGCAGTTACGGGGGCTCCCAAGAGACCCAGTACTTC
-	TRBV18	-	TRBJ2-3	CASSHAGALTDTQYF	TGTGCCAGCTCACACGCGGGGGCCCTCACAGATACGCAGTATTTT
-	TRBV28	-	TRBJ1-2	CASSLGQGGYTF	TGTGCCAGCAGTTTGGGGCAGGGCGGCTACACCTTC
-	TRBV5-1	-	TRBJ1-1	CASSRRGGQGGDTEAFF	TGCGCCAGCAGCCGCCGAGGAGGGCAGGGAGGGGACACTGAAGCTTTCTTT
TRBD1	TRBV28	-	TRBJ1-2	CASTIVDRGSGYTF	TGTGCCAGCACCATTGTGGACAGGGGATCTGGCTACACCTTC
-	TRBV29-1	-	TRBJ1-5	CSVGGSNQPQHF	TGCAGCGTTGGGGGGAGCAATCAGCCCCAGCATTTT
TRBD1	TRBV7-2	once	TRBJ1-4	CASSPPAAGGLEKLFF	TGTGCCAGCAGCCCCCCGGCGGCAGGGGGCTTGGAAAAACTGTTTTTT
TRBD1	TRBV3-1/TRBV3-2	-	TRBJ1-4	CASSRSTGGDEKLFF	TGTGCCAGCAGCCGATCGACAGGGGGCGATGAAAAACTGTTTTTT
TRBD1	TRBV7-9	-	TRBJ1-2	CASSFYSAGGAAEGYTF	TGTGCCAGCAGCTTCTACTCGGCAGGGGGCGCCGCGGAAGGCTACACCTTC
TRBD2	TRBV4-3	-	TRBJ2-3	CASSQVPVQRGSDTQYF	TGCGCCAGCAGCCAAGTTCCCGTCCAGCGGGGATCAGATACGCAGTATTTT
-	TRBV5-1	-	TRBJ2-5	CASSLRRYQETQYF	TGCGCCAGCAGCTTGCGAAGGTACCAAGAGACCCAGTACTTC
-	TRBV11-3	-	TRBJ2-5	CASSSRTQSETQYF	TGTGCCAGCAGCTCCAGGACCCAGTCGGAGACCCAGTACTTC
-	TRBV6-5	-	TRBJ2-2	CASSYGGSTGTGELFF	TGTGCCAGCAGTTACGGTGGGTCCACAGGGACCGGGGAGCTGTTTTTT
TRBD1	TRBV29-1	few	TRBJ2-2	CSASQGADTGELFF	TGCAGCGCGTCACAGGGGGCCGACACCGGGGAGCTGTTTTTT
TRBD2	TRBV30	once	TRBJ2-5	CAWTPHPLAGGRPTETQYF	TGTGCCTGGACCCCCCACCCGCTAGCGGGGGGCCGTCCTACAGAGACCCAGTACTTC
-	TRBV6-1	-	TRBJ1-6	CASSEIGVLSPLHF	TGTGCCAGCAGTGAGATTGGCGTCCTCTCACCCCTCCACTTT
-	TRBV6-1	-	TRBJ1-1	CASSESTGAFF	TGTGCCAGCAGTGAATCGACAGGAGCTTTCTTT
TRBD1	TRBV11-2	-	TRBJ1-1	CASSNPRQGGTEAFF	TGTGCCAGCAGCAACCCAAGACAGGGAGGCACTGAAGCTTTCTTT
-	TRBV14	-	TRBJ1-5	CASSQGGRQPQHF	TGTGCCAGCAGCCAAGGGGGGAGGCAGCCCCAGCATTTT
-	TRBV7-6	-	TRBJ1-5	CASSFVQGVLSNQPQHF	TGTGCCAGCAGCTTTGTACAGGGAGTCTTGAGCAATCAGCCCCAGCATTTT
-	TRBV5-1	-	TRBJ1-1	CASSLKGGKGTEAFF	TGCGCCAGCAGCTTGAAGGGTGGGAAGGGCACTGAAGCTTTCTTT
TRBD1	TRBV28	-	TRBJ1-2	CASSPPGQGAKGYGYTF	TGTGCCAGCAGCCCACCGGGACAGGGGGCGAAAGGTTATGGCTACACCTTC
TRBD2	TRBV7-2	-	TRBJ2-5	CASSFLGGGSQETQYF	TGTGCCAGCAGCTTCCTCGGCGGGGGGAGCCAAGAGACCCAGTACTTC
TRBD1	TRBV10-3	-	TRBJ2-5	CAISPGQGSETQYF	TGTGCCATCAGCCCGGGACAGGGTTCAGAGACCCAGTACTTC
-	TRBV6-4	-	TRBJ1-2	CASSAGLRYTF	TGTGCCAGCAGTGCAGGATTACGCTACACCTTC
-	TRBV6-1	-	TRBJ1-2	CASSDQTHYGYTF	TGTGCCAGCAGTGACCAGACACACTATGGCTACACCTTC
-	TRBV19	-	TRBJ1-5	CASSIYVYSNQPQHF	TGTGCCAGTAGTATATACGTCTATAGCAATCAGCCCCAGCATTTT
-	TRBV30	few	TRBJ2-2	CAWGEGNTGELFF	TGTGCCTGGGGGGAAGGGAACACCGGGGAGCTGTTTTTT
TRBD1	TRBV12-3/TRBV12-4	few	TRBJ1-5	CASSPGQVQPQHF	TGTGCCAGCAGTCCCGGACAGGTACAGCCCCAGCATTTT
-	TRBV24-1	-	TRBJ2-1	CATSGGVLYNEQFF	TGTGCCACCAGTGGGGGGGTACTCTACAATGAGCAGTTCTTC
-	TRBV7-9	-	TRBJ1-4	CASSLASGQNEKLFF	TGTGCCAGCAGCTTAGCCTCCGGACAGAATGAAAAACTGTTTTTT
TRBD1	TRBV7-2	-	TRBJ1-2	CASSSDRGLGYGYTF	TGTGCCAGCAGCTCCGACAGGGGGCTAGGCTATGGCTACACCTTC
-	TRBV15	-	TRBJ1-3	CATSSLDRDSGNTIYF	TGTGCCACCAGCAGTTTGGACAGAGACTCTGGAAACACCATATATTTT
-	TRBV19	-	TRBJ2-2	CASSKRQGWISANTGELFF	TGTGCCAGTTCCAAACGGCAGGGGTGGATTTCCGCGAACACCGGGGAGCTGTTTTTT
TRBD1	TRBV12-3/TRBV12-4	-	TRBJ1-2	CASSLARGHGYTF	TGTGCCAGCAGTTTAGCCAGGGGGCATGGCTACACCTTC